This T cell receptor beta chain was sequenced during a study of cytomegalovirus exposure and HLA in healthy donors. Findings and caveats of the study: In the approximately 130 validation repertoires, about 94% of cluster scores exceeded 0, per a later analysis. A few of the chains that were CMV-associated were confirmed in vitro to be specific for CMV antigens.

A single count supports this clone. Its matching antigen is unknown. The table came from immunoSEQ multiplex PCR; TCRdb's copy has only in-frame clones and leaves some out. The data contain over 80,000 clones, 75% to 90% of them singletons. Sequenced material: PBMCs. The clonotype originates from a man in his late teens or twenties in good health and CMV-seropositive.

The CDR3 nucleotides read TGTGCCAGCAGCTTAGGTTTATATGGCTACACCTTC. The encoded protein is CASSLGLYGYTF. This chain connects TRBV7-9 to TRBJ1-2; D is unclear. Germline CDR1 is SEHNR and CDR2 is FQNEAQ (reference sequence). Trimming removed 1 base from V and 5 bases from J, with 5 bases in between. There are 12 residues in the CDR3.